The 16 T cell receptor beta chains in this list originate from one sample, sequenced in a study of blood T cell repertoires in COVID-19. Libraries were prepared by immunoSEQ multiplex PCR; TCRdb keeps only in-frame clonotypes and omits some of them. The sample lists 200,000 to 250,000 clones, approximately 82% seen once, with 3.5% to 4% in the top ten. Sequencing was done on a sample of peripheral blood. Every receptor here comes from a woman of 80 years or more with acute or convalescent COVID-19.

This clone has a single count. This chain links TRBV16 with TRBJ1-2, with 9 positions matching TRBD1. The length of the CDR3 is 15 residues. The germline gives CDR1 KGHSY, CDR2 FQNENV. Trimming removed 5 bases from V and 4 bases from J; junction bases left unmatched: 8. CDR3: CASSSNRGQTYGYTF. The DNA for the CDR3 is TGTGCCAGCAGCTCTAACAGGGGGCAGACCTATGGCTACACCTTC.

This clone occurred a few times. CDR3 protein: CASSTQGYGGTDTQYF. As DNA, the CDR3 is TGTGCCAGTAGTACACAGGGGTACGGTGGCACAGATACGCAGTATTTT. This chain uses TRBV19 with TRBJ2-3; 7 bases line up with TRBD1. Trimming at V came to 4 bases and at J to 1 base, leaving 8 bases not matched to a gene. Per the germline V gene, CDR1 is LNHDA and CDR2 is SQIVND (reference sequence). CDR3 length equals 16 residues.

The sample holds a few counts of this clone. The V and J genes are TRBV5-6 and TRBJ1-2; TRBD1 matches 7 bases. The CDR3 runs to 13 residues. Germline CDR1 reads SGHDT; CDR2 reads YYEEEE. Trimming cost V 2 bases and J 4 bases; bases outside gene matches: 2. The CDR3 spells CASSFRGAYGYTF. The DNA of the CDR3 is TGTGCCAGCAGCTTCAGGGGGGCCTATGGCTACACCTTC.

This chain joins TRBV3-1 (or the pseudogene TRBV3-2) and TRBJ2-7; the D is unclear. Trimming took 1 base from V and 2 from J, leaving 6 bases between them. Germline V lookup: CDR1 LGHDT, CDR2 YNNKEL (reference sequence). CDR3 size: 13 residues. CDR3 residues: CASSQVETYEQYF. The CDR3 DNA reads as TGTGCCAGCAGCCAAGTAGAAACCTACGAGCAGTACTTC.

DNA of the CDR3: TGTGCCACCAGCAGGGTCCCAGGCTACGAGCAGTACTTC. It codes for CATSRVPGYEQYF. The chain carries TRBV15 and TRBJ2-7; D is undetermined. Germline CDR1 LNHNV, CDR2 YYDKDF (reference sequence). The CDR3 length is 13 residues. Trimming removed 3 bases at V and 3 bases at J, with 9 bases between.

V gene TRBV11-3 combines with J gene TRBJ1-6; D might be TRBD1 (6 bases). Germline V CDR1 and CDR2: SGHNT, YENEEA. The V end was cut by 5 bases, the J end by 7 bases, with 12 bases between. This CDR3 is built from 14 residues. CDR3 protein: CASSMDRFNSPLHF. The CDR3 DNA is TGTGCCAGCAGCATGGACAGATTCAATTCACCCCTCCACTTT. Full variable domain (remainder filled in from reference TRBV11-3 and TRBJ1-6): EAGVVQSPRYKIIEKKQPVAFWCNPISGHNTLYWYLQNLGQGPELLIRYENEEAVDDSQLPKDRFSAERLKGVDSTLKIQPAELGDSAVYLCASSMDRFNSPLHFGNGTRLTVT.

This chain joins TRBV30 and TRBJ1-2; unclear D gene. Trimming removed 4 bases at V and 1 base at J, with 13 bases between. The CDR3 runs 14 residues. Germline V gene sequence: CDR1 GTSNPN, CDR2 SVGIG (reference sequence). The CDR3 protein is CAWTPGGNNYGYTF. The CDR3 bases are TGTGCCTGGACACCGGGAGGAAATAACTATGGCTACACCTTC. Looking up the rest from reference TRBV30 and TRBJ1-2 gives the full variable domain: SQTIHQWPATLVQPVGSPLSLECTVEGTSNPNLYWYRQAAGRGLQLLFYSVGIGQISSEVPQNLSASRPQDRQFILSSKKLLLSDSGFYLCAWTPGGNNYGYTFGSGTRLTVV.

The chain joins TRBV12-3 or TRBV12-4 to TRBJ2-7, with a tentative D call TRBD1 (5 bases). V was shortened by 3 bases and J by 3 bases, with 6 bases between the two germline ends. There are 12 residues in the CDR3. The CDR3 spells CASSFRGYEQYF. CDR3 DNA sequence: TGTGCCAGCAGTTTTAGGGGCTACGAGCAGTACTTC.

The rearrangement uses TRBV5-1 and TRBJ2-5; 12 bases fit TRBD2. This CDR3 region has 15 residues. Trimming removed 3 bases from V and 5 bases from J; junction bases left unmatched: 5. CDR1 SGHRS and CDR2 YFSETQ come from the germline V gene. CDR3 protein: CASSSLAGGVETQYF. CDR3 nucleotide sequence: TGCGCCAGCAGCTCACTAGCGGGGGGAGTTGAGACCCAGTACTTC.

V is TRBV28 and J is TRBJ2-5, with TRBD2 matching 11 bases. The CDR3 is 18 residues long. V shed 1 base, J shed 5 bases, and the junction held 12 bases outside the gene matches. Germline loops: CDR1 MDHEN, CDR2 SYDVKM. The DNA for the CDR3 is TGTGCCAGCAGTTTATCCCACGAACTAGCGGGGGATCTCGAGACCCAGTACTTC. Its protein is CASSLSHELAGDLETQYF.

The V gene is TRBV28, the J gene TRBJ2-7; 7 bases are shared with TRBD1. This CDR3 is 14 amino acids long. Germline V gene data show CDR1 as MDHEN and CDR2 as SYDVKM. V dropped 8 bases and J dropped 2; count of bases not matched to a gene: 9. CDR3 residues: CASDSQGTTYEQYF. Here the CDR3 DNA reads TGTGCCAGCGATTCACAGGGGACCACCTACGAGCAGTACTTC. Based on the CDR3 plus reference TRBV28 and TRBJ2-7, the full variable domain is DVKVTQSSRYLVKRTGEKVFLECVQDMDHENMFWYRQDPGLGLRLIYFSYDVKMKEKGDIPEGYSVSREKKERFSLILESASTNQTSMYLCASDSQGTTYEQYFGPGTRLTVT.

The chain is built from TRBV18 and TRBJ2-3; TRBD1 matches 8 bases. CDR1 is KGHSH and CDR2 is LQKENI in the germline V gene. V lost 8 bases, J lost 10 bases, and 14 bases stayed unmatched. The CDR3 sequence is 14 residues long. The CDR3 sequence is CASQGTGLPVAQYF. The DNA of the CDR3 is TGTGCCAGCCAAGGGACAGGTCTCCCCGTGGCGCAGTATTTT.

The rearrangement links TRBV11-3 to TRBJ2-5; weak D call: TRBD2 (5 bases). Trimming cost V 2 bases and J 1 base, with 11 bases left between them. The CDR3 covers 15 residues. Germline V lookup: CDR1 SGHNT, CDR2 YENEEA. Here the CDR3 reads CASSLIRGAQETQYF. Here the CDR3 DNA reads TGTGCCAGCAGCTTAATTCGGGGAGCCCAAGAGACCCAGTACTTC.

A few counts support this clone. Here the CDR3 reads CASSQDLGNIYGYTF. The CDR3 DNA reads as TGCGCCAGCAGCCAAGATTTGGGCAATATCTATGGCTACACCTTC. The chain employs TRBV4-3 and TRBJ1-2; D is undetermined. Germline CDR1 LGHNA, CDR2 YSLEER. The germline V and J ends were trimmed by 0 bases and 4 bases, with 12 bases remaining between them. The CDR3 totals 15 residues.

The rearrangement joins TRBV10-3 to TRBJ1-2; tentatively, D is TRBD1 (6 bases). Deletions cut 3 bases from V and 3 bases from J, with 8 bases between. From germline, CDR1 is ENHRY and CDR2 SYGVKD. The CDR3 loop spans 13 amino acids. The CDR3 region is CAISEAGDYGYTF. As DNA, the CDR3 is TGTGCCATCAGTGAAGCAGGGGACTATGGCTACACCTTC.

This clone was observed a handful of times. The rearrangement joins TRBV5-4 to TRBJ1-4; no reliable D call. The germline V and J ends were trimmed by 3 bases and 5 bases, with 5 bases remaining between them. The CDR3 loop spans 12 amino acids. In germline, CDR1 is SGHNT, CDR2 YYREEE (reference sequence). CDR3 sequence (DNA): TGTGCCAGCAGCTCCCAAAATGAAAAACTGTTTTTT. Protein sequence: CASSSQNEKLFF.